This T cell receptor beta chain was profiled in a study of T cell responses to AZD1222 COVID-19 vaccine. Study findings and constraints: Of the AZD1222 recipients, only 5 or 6 were seropositive at baseline.

Of note for this clone: Its antigen is unknown.

The assay was immunoSEQ multiplex PCR, and TCRdb's table has in-frame clones only and misses some. Among some 160,000 clones listed, approximately 89% were seen once. V lost 3 bases to trimming and J lost 2 bases, with 5 bases between them. This CDR3 is built from 12 residues. The TCR originated in an adult in good health. Material: peripheral blood, obtained on day 0 of AZD1222 vaccination. The chain employs TRBV12-3 or TRBV12-4 and TRBJ2-7; D gene unclear. CDR3 nucleotide sequence: TGTGCCAGCAGTTTTAGGCCCTACGAGCAGTACTTC. It encodes CASSFRPYEQYF.